The 32 T cell receptor beta chains below were found in one sample sequenced in a study of blood T cell repertoires in COVID-19. Profiling relied on immunoSEQ multiplex PCR, and the TCRdb table lists in-frame clones only, not all of them. The sample lists tens of thousands of clones, over 65% seen once, with roughly 11% in the top ten. The specimen sequenced was peripheral blood. The receptors come from a human donor in a cohort sampled during active COVID-19.

Here the CDR3 DNA reads TGTGCCAGCAGTGCCGACTTCTATGGCTACACCTTC. Protein sequence: CASSADFYGYTF. The V and J genes are TRBV6-2 or TRBV6-3 and TRBJ1-2; unclear D gene. This CDR3 contains 12 residues. Germline CDR1 is MNHEY and CDR2 is SVGEGT. With 5 bases removed from V and 4 bases from J, the gap between germline ends came to 8 bases.

V is TRBV3-1 (or the pseudogene TRBV3-2) and J is TRBJ1-2; D remains unclear. This CDR3 spans 14 amino acids. Germline CDR1 is LGHDT and CDR2 is YNNKEL (reference sequence). V lost 0 bases and J 3 bases, leaving 8 bases between the germline ends. The DNA for the CDR3 is TGTGCCAGCAGCCAAGAGGCAGTGGACTATGGCTACACCTTC. Translated, it gives CASSQEAVDYGYTF.

The chain links TRBV7-2 to TRBJ2-7, with a possible D match to TRBD2 (6 bases). The V gene's germline CDR1 is SGHTA and CDR2 FQGNSA. The CDR3 is made up of 15 amino acids. Trimming removed 3 bases from V and 1 base from J, with 13 bases in between. The CDR3 region is CASSLRGGSSYEQYF. CDR3 DNA: TGTGCCAGCAGCTTGCGGGGAGGTAGTTCCTACGAGCAGTACTTC. Variable domain in full (rest from reference TRBV7-2 and TRBJ2-7): GAGVSQSPSNKVTEKGKDVELRCDPISGHTALYWYRQSLGQGLEFLIYFQGNSAPDKSGLPSDRFSAERTGGSVSTLTIQRTQQEDSAVYLCASSLRGGSSYEQYFGPGTRLTVT.

J is TRBJ2-2 and V is TRBV9; TRBD1 is a possible D gene (6 bases). The CDR3 extends over 16 amino acids. Trimming shortened V by 2 bases and J by 2 bases, and 13 bases separated the two germline ends. From germline, CDR1 is SGDLS and CDR2 YYNGEE. The CDR3, as DNA: TGTGCCAGCAGCGTCCTCGGGACATTCAACACCGGGGAGCTGTTTTTT. Its protein is CASSVLGTFNTGELFF.

This clone was seen a handful of times. The CDR3 protein is CASSPNRGREPQHF. Here the CDR3 DNA reads TGTGCCAGCAGCCCCAACAGGGGGCGAGAGCCCCAGCATTTT. J is TRBJ1-5 and V is TRBV4-2; 9 bases line up with TRBD1. CDR1 is LGHNA and CDR2 is YNFKEQ in the germline V gene. The CDR3 is 14 residues long. Trimming at V came to 4 bases and at J to 8 bases, leaving 6 bases not matched to a gene.

The chain uses TRBV6-2 or TRBV6-3 and TRBJ1-5; no definite D call. V gave up 2 bases and J gave up 4 bases, with 6 bases separating them. Germline CDR1 is MNHEY and CDR2 is SVGEGT. The CDR3 is 13 residues long. The CDR3 DNA follows: TGTGCCAGCAGTTACACGGGAAATCAGCCCCAGCATTTT. Translation: CASSYTGNQPQHF.

This chain links TRBV11-2 with TRBJ1-5; possibly TRBD1 for D (6 bases). Germline V gene lookup returns CDR1 SGHAT and CDR2 FQNNGV. The germline V and J ends were trimmed by 1 base and 7 bases, with 11 bases remaining between them. This CDR3 has 14 residues. The CDR3 DNA is TGTGCCAGCAGCTTAGCAGGACAGTTCCAGCCCCAGCATTTT. Translated, it gives CASSLAGQFQPQHF.

This chain joins TRBV11-2 and TRBJ2-5; D unresolved. Germline assignment: CDR1 SGHAT and CDR2 FQNNGV. V dropped 4 bases and J dropped 1 base, with 13 bases sitting between them. This CDR3 has 15 amino acids. CDR3 nucleotide sequence: TGTGCCAGCAGCTACGGTGGAGAGAGCCAAGAGACCCAGTACTTC. It specifies CASSYGGESQETQYF.

The V and J genes are TRBV15 and TRBJ2-7; 7 bases line up with TRBD1. This CDR3 is built from 15 residues. Germline CDR1 reads LNHNV; CDR2 reads YYDKDF (reference sequence). Trimming at V came to 1 base and at J to 3 bases, leaving 6 bases not matched to a gene. The DNA for the CDR3 is TGTGCCACCAGCAGAGGGGGGACAGTGTACTACGAGCAGTACTTC. Its translation is CATSRGGTVYYEQYF.

The gene calls are TRBV5-4 and TRBJ2-7; D is unresolved. The V end lost 0 bases, the J end lost 6 bases, and 10 bases lay between the germline ends. This CDR3 comprises 13 residues. Germline V lookup: CDR1 SGHNT, CDR2 YYREEE (reference sequence). CDR3 sequence (DNA): TGTGCCAGCAGCTTGGGTAGTTCGTTCGAGCAGTACTTC. This encodes CASSLGSSFEQYF. The complete variable domain, with remaining parts taken from reference TRBV5-4 and TRBJ2-7, reads ETGVTQSPTHLIKTRGQQVTLRCSSQSGHNTVSWYQQALGQGPQFIFQYYREEENGRGNFPPRFSGLQFPNYSSELNVNALELDDSALYLCASSLGSSFEQYFGPGTRLTVT.

The CDR3 nucleotides are TGTGCCAGCAACCTAGCGGGAAGCTACGAGCAGTACTTC. Protein: CASNLAGSYEQYF. The chain joins TRBV6-6 to TRBJ2-7; 9 bases match TRBD2. The V gene's germline CDR1 is MNHNY and CDR2 SVGAGI (reference sequence). Germline trimming cut 7 bases from V and 3 bases from J; bases unmatched to any gene: 4. The CDR3 consists of 13 residues.

The rearrangement joins TRBV3-1 (or the pseudogene TRBV3-2) to TRBJ1-1; D possibly corresponds to TRBD1 (6 bases). Looked up from germline, CDR1 is LGHDT and CDR2 is YNNKEL (reference sequence). V was shortened by 1 base and J by 3 bases, with 9 bases between the two germline ends. This CDR3 region has 14 residues. The CDR3 sequence is CASSQVTGHTEAFF. DNA of the CDR3: TGTGCCAGCAGCCAAGTCACAGGGCACACTGAAGCTTTCTTT.

Only one count was recorded for this clone. This chain joins TRBV12-3 or TRBV12-4 and TRBJ1-1; unclear D gene. Trimming stripped 2 bases from V and 1 base from J, with 5 bases between. The CDR3 has 13 amino acids. This chain's CDR3 is CASSLQQNTEAFF. As DNA, the CDR3 is TGTGCCAGCAGTTTACAACAGAACACTGAAGCTTTCTTT.

This sequence joins TRBV7-8 and TRBJ1-2, with 7 bases identical to TRBD1. Germline values: CDR1 SGHVS, CDR2 FQNEAQ. CDR3 size: 15 residues. V lost 0 bases to trimming and J lost 7 bases; unmatched junction nucleotides: 8. The CDR3 nucleotides are TGTGCCAGCAGCTTAGCATCGGACAGGCTGGCTGGCTACACCTTC. It translates to CASSLASDRLAGYTF.

The rearrangement links TRBV11-2 to TRBJ2-3; 10 bases are a match to TRBD2. The CDR3 is 15 residues long. V shed 6 bases and J 1 base; nucleotides not matched to a gene: 4. Germline values: CDR1 SGHAT, CDR2 FQNNGV. The CDR3 sequence: CASRTGTSGTDTQYF. CDR3 in DNA: TGTGCCAGCAGAACCGGGACTAGCGGCACAGATACGCAGTATTTT.

This clone appeared once. The chain links TRBV5-1 to TRBJ2-3, with TRBD2 matching over 7 bases. Germline lookup yields CDR1 SGHRS and CDR2 YFSETQ. V shed 2 bases, J shed 3 bases, and the junction held 6 bases outside the gene matches. The CDR3 extends over 15 amino acids. The CDR3 region is CASSFNGEGTDTQYF. For the CDR3, the DNA is TGCGCCAGCAGCTTTAACGGGGAGGGGACAGATACGCAGTATTTT.

This chain joins TRBV7-2 and TRBJ1-5, with D uncertain. Germline assignment: CDR1 SGHTA and CDR2 FQGNSA. The CDR3 totals 13 residues. The ends were cut back, 1 base at V and 4 bases at J, with 5 bases in the middle. The CDR3 here is CASSLVDNQPQHF. The DNA for the CDR3 is TGTGCCAGCAGCTTAGTAGATAATCAGCCCCAGCATTTT.

V usage is TRBV28 and J usage is TRBJ1-3; D perhaps matches TRBD1 (6 bases). Germline V gene sequence: CDR1 MDHEN, CDR2 SYDVKM. This CDR3 spans 18 amino acids. Trimming left V 4 bases short and J 0 bases short, with 19 bases between. The CDR3 here is CASSSGTQYTSSGNTIYF. For the CDR3, the DNA is TGTGCCAGCAGTTCCGGGACACAATACACGAGCTCTGGAAACACCATATATTTT.

This chain links TRBV9 with TRBJ2-1, with 11 bases that match TRBD2. The germline V gene has CDR1 SGDLS and CDR2 YYNGEE. This CDR3 spans 20 amino acids. J was trimmed by 1 base and V by 0 bases; bases with no gene match: 12. CDR3 bases: TGTGCCAGCAGCGTAGTTGGGACACTTAGCGGGGGGGAATCCTACAATGAGCAGTTCTTC. It specifies CASSVVGTLSGGESYNEQFF. Based on the CDR3 plus reference TRBV9 and TRBJ2-1, the full variable domain is DSGVTQTPKHLITATGQRVTLRCSPRSGDLSVYWYQQSLDQGLQFLIQYYNGEERAKGNILERFSAQQFPDLHSELNLSSLELGDSALYFCASSVVGTLSGGESYNEQFFGPGTRLTVL.

The V and J genes are TRBV6-1 and TRBJ1-5; the match to TRBD1 covers 7 bases. CDR1 is MNHNS, CDR2 SASEGT, per germline. The CDR3 runs 16 residues. J gave up 5 bases and V 4 bases, and 11 bases lay outside the gene matches. The CDR3, as DNA: TGTGCCAGCAGTGCTCTCTGGACAGGCCTCCATCAGCCCCAGCATTTT. Amino acids: CASSALWTGLHQPQHF.

CDR3 residues: CASSESRGERQYF. As DNA, the CDR3 is TGTGCCAGCAGTGAGTCCAGGGGGGAAAGACAGTACTTC. The V and J genes are TRBV2 and TRBJ2-7, with D possibly being TRBD1 (7 bases). The CDR3 sequence is 13 residues long. Trimming took 3 bases from V and 10 from J, leaving 16 bases between them. CDR1 is SNHLY, CDR2 FYNNEI, per germline.

The chain recombines TRBV7-9 with TRBJ2-7; 9 bases align to TRBD1. The CDR3 is 14 residues long. Losses at the gene ends were 5 bases for V and 3 bases for J; bases not matched to a gene: 5. The germline gives CDR1 SEHNR, CDR2 FQNEAQ (reference sequence). The CDR3 DNA follows: TGTGCCAGCAGCCCCGGACAGGGGAACTACGAGCAGTACTTC. Protein product: CASSPGQGNYEQYF.

This clone was seen once. V and J are TRBV7-2 and TRBJ2-5; 7 bases match TRBD2. Trimming removed 4 bases from V and 4 bases from J; junction bases left unmatched: 12. Per germline, CDR1 SGHTA and CDR2 FQGNSA. The CDR3 contains 16 residues. The CDR3 region is CASSSLGRRGSETQYF. For the CDR3, the DNA is TGTGCCAGCAGCTCCCTTGGTCGGCGGGGGTCAGAGACCCAGTACTTC.

The chain joins TRBV7-9 to TRBJ2-3, with 12 bases that match TRBD1. Losses at the gene ends were 5 bases for V and 3 bases for J; bases not matched to a gene: 6. Germline CDR1 is SEHNR and CDR2 is FQNEAQ (reference sequence). The CDR3 consists of 16 residues. CDR3 DNA sequence: TGTGCCAGCAGCCCCACGGGACAGGGGGCTACAGATACGCAGTATTTT. Its protein is CASSPTGQGATDTQYF.

The J gene is TRBJ2-1, the V gene TRBV19; 8 bases fit TRBD2. The CDR3 has 18 amino acids. Germline lookup yields CDR1 LNHDA and CDR2 SQIVND (reference sequence). V gave up 2 bases and J gave up 2 bases; unmatched junction bases: 11. Written as DNA, the CDR3 is TGTGCCAGTAGTATACGGAGCAGGGAGACTAGCGCCTACAATGAGCAGTTCTTC. This codes for CASSIRSRETSAYNEQFF. Combining the CDR3 with reference TRBV19 and TRBJ2-1 gives the whole variable domain DGGITQSPKYLFRKEGQNVTLSCEQNLNHDAMYWYRQDPGQGLRLIYYSQIVNDFQKGDIAEGYSVSREKKESFPLTVTSAQKNPTAFYLCASSIRSRETSAYNEQFFGPGTRLTVL.

This chain's CDR3 is CASSAPGGLVGHEQFF. CDR3 coding DNA: TGTGCCAGCAGCGCTCCGGGGGGGCTAGTTGGCCATGAGCAGTTCTTC. The chain employs TRBV9 and TRBJ2-1; 8 nucleotides agree with TRBD2. Germline-derived CDR1 and CDR2 are SGDLS and YYNGEE. This CDR3 is built from 16 residues. Trimming removed 3 bases from V and 8 bases from J; junction bases left unmatched: 13.

The chain is built from TRBV29-1 and TRBJ1-1, with no clear D. Looked up from germline, CDR1 is SQVTM and CDR2 is ANQGSEA. The CDR3 extends over 11 amino acids. With 6 bases removed from V and 2 bases from J, the gap between germline ends came to 7 bases. The CDR3 region has the DNA TGCAGCGTAAGCGAAAACACTGAAGCTTTCTTT. Encoded protein: CSVSENTEAFF.

V is TRBV6-5 and J is TRBJ2-7; D perhaps matches TRBD2 (6 bases). Trimming took 2 bases from V and 3 from J, leaving 17 bases between them. CDR1 and CDR2 from the germline V gene are MNHEY and SVGAGI. The CDR3 is made up of 16 amino acids. CDR3 nucleotide sequence: TGTGCCAGCAGTTACGGATGGCGGGGCGAGAACTACGAGCAGTACTTC. Amino acids: CASSYGWRGENYEQYF.

V and J are TRBV5-1 and TRBJ2-2, with D perhaps matching TRBD2 (5 bases). The CDR3 is 15 residues long. V lost 4 bases, J lost 1 base, and 11 bases lay in between. Germline assignment: CDR1 SGHRS and CDR2 YFSETQ. The CDR3 bases are TGCGCCAGCAGCCCGGACGGGAAGAACACCGGGGAGCTGTTTTTT. It specifies CASSPDGKNTGELFF.

The J gene is TRBJ2-1, the V gene TRBV7-8; weak D call: TRBD2 (5 bases). This CDR3 has 15 amino acids. Trimming stripped 0 bases from V and 0 bases from J, with 6 bases between. Germline lookup yields CDR1 SGHVS and CDR2 FQNEAQ. The CDR3 bases are TGTGCCAGCAGCTTAGCGGAGGCCTCCTACAATGAGCAGTTCTTC. Translating gives CASSLAEASYNEQFF.

This sequence joins TRBV5-1 and TRBJ2-7, with 9 nucleotides matching TRBD1. The CDR3 sequence is 14 residues long. Losses at the gene ends were 0 bases for V and 5 bases for J; bases not matched to a gene: 3. Germline-derived CDR1 and CDR2 are SGHRS and YFSETQ. The CDR3 sequence: CASSLGQGGNEQYF. As DNA, the CDR3 is TGCGCCAGCAGCTTGGGACAGGGGGGGAACGAGCAGTACTTC.

This chain joins TRBV10-1 and TRBJ2-3; D perhaps matches TRBD2 (5 bases). Germline CDR1 WNHNN, CDR2 SYGVQD (reference sequence). The CDR3 has 13 amino acids. V lost 0 bases and J 5 bases, leaving 6 bases between the germline ends. CDR3 coding DNA: TGCGCCAGCAGTGAGTCGGGAGTAGATACGCAGTATTTT. Encoded protein: CASSESGVDTQYF.